These 2 T cell receptor beta chains were sequenced from one sample in a study of shared clonotypes between healthy human individuals. The protocol was immunoSEQ multiplex PCR, while the TCRdb copy is restricted to in-frame clones and leaves out a portion. The data show approximately 460,000 clones, roughly three quarters seen once. Sequencing input: PBMCs. The receptors come from a middle-aged woman in good health. Some clones in this sample may be carry-over from other donors' samples.

The genes are TRBV7-2 and TRBJ2-2; no definite D call. This CDR3 is 13 amino acids long. Germline V gene sequence: CDR1 SGHTA, CDR2 FQGNSA. V lost 6 bases and J 6 bases, leaving 11 bases between the germline ends. The CDR3 loop is CASSRAPPGELFF. As DNA, the CDR3 is TGTGCCAGCAGTCGTGCCCCTCCCGGGGAGCTGTTTTTT.

V gene TRBV14 combines with J gene TRBJ1-2; D gene uncertain. The CDR3 has 17 residues. Germline CDR1 reads SGHDN; CDR2 reads FVKESK. V shed 4 bases and J shed 7 bases, with 25 bases lying between them. CDR3 sequence: CASSPSGPLQNLSGYTF. Here the CDR3 DNA reads TGTGCCAGCAGCCCGTCGGGTCCTCTACAGAACCTATCTGGCTACACCTTC. The full variable domain, in which reference TRBV14 and TRBJ1-2 provide the parts outside the CDR3, is EAGVTQFPSHSVIEKGQTVTLRCDPISGHDNLYWYRRVMGKEIKFLLHFVKESKQDESGMPNNRFLAERTGGTYSTLKVQPAELEDSGVYFCASSPSGPLQNLSGYTFGSGTRLTVV.